This T cell receptor (beta chain) appears in the sequencing data of a study of T cells in Graves' hyperthyroidism and ophthalmopathy. Germline assignment: CDR1 SNHLY and CDR2 FYNNEI. With 8 bases removed from V and 4 bases from J, the gap between germline ends came to 12 bases. The CDR3 is 12 residues long. In its sample, this clonotype was seen many times. Amplification of TCR beta CDR3 regions was performed using RNA transcripts as template. Primed by the HTBI set, a first-round RT-PCR was run on the TCR CDR3. TCRdb reprocessed the multiplex PCR reads via MiXCR and lists one record per CDR3 protein. The table records a few hundred thousand distinct CDR3 sequences, around 16% of them present only once.

The sequenced material came from blood. The sequence came from a woman between 25 and 40 years old with Graves' hyperthyroidism. The chain couples TRBV2 to TRBJ2-7; D perhaps matches TRBD1 (5 bases). The CDR3 is CASLAGNYEQYF. CDR3 nucleotide sequence: TGTGCCAGCTTGGCAGGGAATTACGAGCAGTACTTC. Complete variable domain (other parts from reference TRBV2 and TRBJ2-7): EPEVTQTPSHQVTQMGQEVILRCVPISNHLYFYWYRQILGQKVEFLVSFYNNEISEKSEIFDDQFSVERPDGSNFTLKIRSTKLEDSAMYFCASLAGNYEQYFGPGTRLTVT.